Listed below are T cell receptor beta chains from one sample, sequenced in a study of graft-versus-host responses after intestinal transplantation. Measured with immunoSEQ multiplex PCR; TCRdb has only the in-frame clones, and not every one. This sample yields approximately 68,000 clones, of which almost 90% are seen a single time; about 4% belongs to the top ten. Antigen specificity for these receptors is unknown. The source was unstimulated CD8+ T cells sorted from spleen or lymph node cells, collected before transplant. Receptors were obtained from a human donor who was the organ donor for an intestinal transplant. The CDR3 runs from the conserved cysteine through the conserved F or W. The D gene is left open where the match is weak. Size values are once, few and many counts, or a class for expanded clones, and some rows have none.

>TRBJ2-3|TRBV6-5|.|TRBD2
CASSLAGDPSDTQYF
TGTGCCAGCAGTTTAGCGGGGGACCCCTCGGATACGCAGTATTTT
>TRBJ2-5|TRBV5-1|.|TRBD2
CASSLSGGVQETQYF
TGCGCCAGCAGCTTAAGCGGGGGAGTCCAAGAGACCCAGTACTTC
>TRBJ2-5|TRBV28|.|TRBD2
CASSLPAGGPGETQYF
TGTGCCAGCAGTTTACCAGCGGGGGGCCCTGGAGAGACCCAGTACTTC
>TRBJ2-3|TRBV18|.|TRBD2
CASSPPRGGKDTQYF
TGTGCCAGCTCACCACCGCGGGGGGGGAAAGATACGCAGTATTTT
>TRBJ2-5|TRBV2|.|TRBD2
CASSEALASGQETQYF
TGTGCCAGCAGTGAAGCGCTGGCTAGCGGACAAGAGACCCAGTACTTC
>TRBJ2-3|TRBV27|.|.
CASSLKPLTDTQYF
TGTGCCAGCAGTCTAAAACCACTCACAGATACGCAGTATTTT
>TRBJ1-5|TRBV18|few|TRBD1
CASSPRDRLRPQHF
TGTGCCAGCTCACCAAGGGACAGGCTTCGGCCCCAGCATTTT
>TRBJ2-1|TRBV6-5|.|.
CASSYTGEQFF
TGTGCCAGCAGTTATACAGGAGAGCAGTTCTTC
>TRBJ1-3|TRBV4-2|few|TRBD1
CASGGQSGNTIYF
TGTGCCAGCGGGGGACAGTCTGGAAACACCATATATTTT
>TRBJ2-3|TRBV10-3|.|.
CAISGRQGASTDTQYF
TGTGCCATCAGTGGGCGGCAAGGGGCTAGCACAGATACGCAGTATTTT
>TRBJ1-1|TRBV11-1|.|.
CASSLGVRGGTEAFF
TGTGCCAGCAGCTTAGGCGTAAGGGGGGGCACTGAAGCTTTCTTT
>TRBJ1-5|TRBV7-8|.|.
CASSLGQFSNQPQHF
TGTGCCAGCAGCTTAGGACAGTTTAGCAATCAGCCCCAGCATTTT
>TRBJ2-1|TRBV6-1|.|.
CASSERPGRGSYNEQFF
TGTGCCAGCAGTGAAAGACCGGGGCGGGGATCCTACAATGAGCAGTTCTTC
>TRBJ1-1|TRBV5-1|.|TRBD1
CASSLRTGGSFYTEAFF
TGCGCCAGCAGCCTTAGGACAGGGGGCTCTTTCTACACTGAAGCTTTCTTT
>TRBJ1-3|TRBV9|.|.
CASSSQTARVGNTIYF
TGTGCCAGCAGCTCCCAAACCGCGAGGGTCGGAAACACCATATATTTT
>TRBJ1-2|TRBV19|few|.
CASSTGSRGYTF
TGTGCCAGTAGTACGGGGTCCAGGGGCTACACCTTC
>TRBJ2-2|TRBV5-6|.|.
CASSYTSFGELFF
TGTGCCAGCAGCTATACTAGTTTTGGGGAGCTGTTTTTT
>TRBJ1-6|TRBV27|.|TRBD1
CASSTYPGTAKNYNSPLHF
TGTGCCAGCAGCACTTATCCCGGGACAGCCAAGAACTATAATTCACCCCTCCACTTT
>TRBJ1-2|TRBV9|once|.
CASSVARREAGLGGYTF
TGTGCCAGCAGCGTAGCCAGAAGAGAAGCGGGGCTCGGTGGCTACACCTTC
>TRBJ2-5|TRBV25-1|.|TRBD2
CASSTSGGRQETQYF
TGTGCCAGCTCAACTAGCGGGGGGCGCCAAGAGACCCAGTACTTC
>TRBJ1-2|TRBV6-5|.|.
CASSWDMYSSNYGYTF
TGTGCCAGCAGTTGGGACATGTACTCTTCTAACTATGGCTACACCTTC
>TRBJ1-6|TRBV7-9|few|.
CASSSGVQSPLHF
TGTGCCAGCAGCTCAGGGGTGCAATCACCCCTCCACTTT
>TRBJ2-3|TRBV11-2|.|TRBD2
CASSETSGGLYTQYF
TGTGCCAGCAGCGAAACTAGCGGGGGCCTGTATACGCAGTATTTT
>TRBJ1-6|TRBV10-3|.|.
CAIGPAGGSPLHF
TGTGCCATAGGGCCCGCGGGGGGGTCACCCCTCCACTTT
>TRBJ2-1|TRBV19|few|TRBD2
CASSWGGGTSEQFF
TGTGCCAGTAGTTGGGGCGGGGGGACATCCGAGCAGTTCTTC
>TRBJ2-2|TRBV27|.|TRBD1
CASTGGTNTGELFF
TGTGCCAGCACAGGGGGCACGAACACCGGGGAGCTGTTTTTT
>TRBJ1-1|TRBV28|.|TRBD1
CASRWTGAETEAFF
TGTGCCAGCAGATGGACAGGGGCAGAGACTGAAGCTTTCTTT
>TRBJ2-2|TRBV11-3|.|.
CASSFRGTGELFF
TGTGCCAGCAGCTTTCGGGGAACCGGGGAGCTGTTTTTT
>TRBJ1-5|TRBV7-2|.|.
CASSFRGNQPQHF
TGTGCCAGCAGCTTCAGGGGCAATCAGCCCCAGCATTTT
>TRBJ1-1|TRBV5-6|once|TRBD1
CASGQGADTEAFF
TGTGCCAGCGGGCAGGGGGCGGACACTGAAGCTTTCTTT
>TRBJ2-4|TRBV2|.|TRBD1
CASRQGGGWDIQYF
TGTGCCAGCCGACAAGGGGGCGGGTGGGACATTCAGTACTTC
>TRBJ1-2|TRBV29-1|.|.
CSVEGITGYTF
TGCAGCGTTGAAGGCATTACAGGCTACACCTTC
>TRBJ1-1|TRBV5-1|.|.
CASSLDKNTEAFF
TGCGCCAGCAGCTTGGACAAGAACACTGAAGCTTTCTTT
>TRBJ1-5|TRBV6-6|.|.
CASSYSSRAQPQHF
TGTGCCAGCAGTTACTCGTCCAGGGCTCAGCCCCAGCATTTT
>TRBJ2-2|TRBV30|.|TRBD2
CAWSIAGGPGGELFF
TGTGCCTGGAGTATAGCGGGGGGGCCGGGCGGGGAGCTGTTTTTT
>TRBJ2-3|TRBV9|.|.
CASSVDPPADTQYF
TGTGCCAGCAGCGTAGATCCCCCGGCAGATACGCAGTATTTT